The clone carrying this T cell receptor beta chain was observed at least ten times. Germline CDR1 and CDR2: SEHNR and FQNEAQ (reference sequence). This CDR3 is 12 amino acids long. The V end was cut by 1 base, the J end by 10 bases, with 8 bases between. This sample was taken from a study of neurological immune-mediated disorders. TCRdb called the 5' RACE reads again in MiXCR, with one record for every CDR3 protein. The table records about 84,000 distinct CDR3 sequences, 10% to 13% of them present only once. The rearrangement joins TRBV7-9 to TRBJ1-5; D gene uncertain. The sample was PBMCs. The receptor comes from a man aged 35 to 55 in good health. The CDR3 DNA follows: TGTGCCAGCAGCTTAGACTCAGTTCCCCAGCATTTT. This gives the protein CASSLDSVPQHF.